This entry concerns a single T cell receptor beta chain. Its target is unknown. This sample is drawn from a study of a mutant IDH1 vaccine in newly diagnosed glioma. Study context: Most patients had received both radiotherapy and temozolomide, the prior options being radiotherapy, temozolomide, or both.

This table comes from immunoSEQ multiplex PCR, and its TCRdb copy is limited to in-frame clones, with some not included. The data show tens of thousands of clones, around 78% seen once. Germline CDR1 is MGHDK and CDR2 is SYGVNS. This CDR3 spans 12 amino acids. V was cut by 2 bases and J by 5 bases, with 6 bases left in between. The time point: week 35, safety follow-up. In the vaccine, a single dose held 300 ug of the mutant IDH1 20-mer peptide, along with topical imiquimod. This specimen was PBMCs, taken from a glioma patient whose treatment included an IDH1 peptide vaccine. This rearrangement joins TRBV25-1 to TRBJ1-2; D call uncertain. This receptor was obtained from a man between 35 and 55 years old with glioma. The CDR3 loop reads CASSEQGYGYTF. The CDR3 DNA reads TGTGCCAGCAGTGAACAAGGATATGGCTACACCTTC.